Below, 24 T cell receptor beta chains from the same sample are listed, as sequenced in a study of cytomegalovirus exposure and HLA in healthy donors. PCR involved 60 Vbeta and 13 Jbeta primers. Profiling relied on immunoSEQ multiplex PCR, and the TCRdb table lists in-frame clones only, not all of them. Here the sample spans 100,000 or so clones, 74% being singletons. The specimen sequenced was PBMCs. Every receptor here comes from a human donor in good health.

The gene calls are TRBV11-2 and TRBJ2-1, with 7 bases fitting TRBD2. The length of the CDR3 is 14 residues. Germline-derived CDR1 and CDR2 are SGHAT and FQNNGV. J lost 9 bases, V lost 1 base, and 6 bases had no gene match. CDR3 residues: CASSLALPGGEQFF. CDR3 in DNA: TGTGCCAGCAGCTTAGCCCTCCCGGGGGGTGAGCAGTTCTTC.

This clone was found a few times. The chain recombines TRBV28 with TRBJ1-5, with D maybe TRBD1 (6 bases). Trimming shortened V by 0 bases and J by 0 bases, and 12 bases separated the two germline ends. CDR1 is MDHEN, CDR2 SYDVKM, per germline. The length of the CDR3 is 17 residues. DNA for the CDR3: TGTGCCAGCAGTTTATGGGGCAGGGGCAATAGCAATCAGCCCCAGCATTTT. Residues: CASSLWGRGNSNQPQHF.

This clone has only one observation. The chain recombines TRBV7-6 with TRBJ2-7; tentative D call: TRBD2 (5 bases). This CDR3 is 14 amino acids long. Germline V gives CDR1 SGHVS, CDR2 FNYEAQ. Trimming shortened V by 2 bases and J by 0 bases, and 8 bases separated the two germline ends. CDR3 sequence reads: CASSLSRDSYEQYF. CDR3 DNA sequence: TGTGCCAGCAGCTTAAGCCGGGACTCCTACGAGCAGTACTTC.

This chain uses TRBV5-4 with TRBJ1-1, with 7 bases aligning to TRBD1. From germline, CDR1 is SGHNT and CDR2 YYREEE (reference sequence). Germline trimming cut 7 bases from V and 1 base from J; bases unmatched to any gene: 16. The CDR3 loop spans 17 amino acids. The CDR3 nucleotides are TGTGCCAGCGGAACACTGAGCACAGGGGTGGGGAACACTGAAGCTTTCTTT. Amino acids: CASGTLSTGVGNTEAFF.

This CDR3 reads CASSSGGKDYEQYF. Written as DNA, the CDR3 is TGTGCCAGCAGTTCAGGGGGCAAGGACTACGAGCAGTACTTC. The chain combines TRBV5-6 with TRBJ2-7, with TRBD1 identical over 8 bases. Per the germline V gene, CDR1 is SGHDT and CDR2 is YYEEEE. CDR3 length: 14 residues. Losses at the gene ends were 5 bases for V and 3 bases for J; bases not matched to a gene: 7.

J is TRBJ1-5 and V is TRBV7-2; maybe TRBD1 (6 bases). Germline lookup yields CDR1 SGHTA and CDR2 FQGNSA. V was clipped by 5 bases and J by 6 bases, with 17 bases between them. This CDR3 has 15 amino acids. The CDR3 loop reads CASSARAGEGQPQHF. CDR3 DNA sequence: TGTGCCAGCAGCGCACGCGCAGGGGAGGGTCAGCCCCAGCATTTT.

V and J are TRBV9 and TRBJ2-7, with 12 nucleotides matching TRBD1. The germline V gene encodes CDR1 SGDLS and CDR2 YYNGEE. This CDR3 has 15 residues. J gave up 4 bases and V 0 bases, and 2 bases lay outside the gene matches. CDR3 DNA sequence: TGTGCCAGCAGCGTAGGGGGACAGGGGGCGTACGAGCAGTACTTC. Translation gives CASSVGGQGAYEQYF.

Here the CDR3 DNA reads TGTGCCAGCAGTTTGAGCAGGGGCTATTCACCCCTCCACTTT. It translates to CASSLSRGYSPLHF. The chain has TRBV27 and TRBJ1-6; D perhaps matches TRBD1 (6 bases). Trimming left V 3 bases short and J 8 bases short, with 11 bases between. The CDR3 is 14 amino acids. Germline loops: CDR1 MNHEY, CDR2 SMNVEV (reference sequence).

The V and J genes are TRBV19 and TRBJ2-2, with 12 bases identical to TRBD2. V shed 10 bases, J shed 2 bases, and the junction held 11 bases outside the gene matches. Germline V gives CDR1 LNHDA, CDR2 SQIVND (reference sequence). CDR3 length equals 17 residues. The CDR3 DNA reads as TGTGCCACTGGAGGGCTAGCGGGAGGGGTTAACACCGGGGAGCTGTTTTTT. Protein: CATGGLAGGVNTGELFF. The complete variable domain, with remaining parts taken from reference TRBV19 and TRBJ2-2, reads DGGITQSPKYLFRKEGQNVTLSCEQNLNHDAMYWYRQDPGQGLRLIYYSQIVNDFQKGDIAEGYSVSREKKESFPLTVTSAQKNPTAFYLCATGGLAGGVNTGELFFGEGSRLTVL.

The CDR3 nucleotides read TGTGCCAGCAGCTTTCAGGAGGGTTTTGGTTCACCCCTCCACTTT. It yields the protein CASSFQEGFGSPLHF. The V gene is TRBV11-2, the J gene TRBJ1-6; no clear D. V was pared by 3 bases and J by 9 bases, with 15 bases between. The CDR3 sequence is 15 residues long. CDR1 SGHAT and CDR2 FQNNGV come from the germline V gene. The variable domain in full, completed from reference TRBV11-2 and TRBJ1-6, reads EAGVAQSPRYKIIEKRQSVAFWCNPISGHATLYWYQQILGQGPKLLIQFQNNGVVDDSQLPKDRFSAERLKGVDSTLKIQPAKLEDSAVYLCASSFQEGFGSPLHFGNGTRLTVT.

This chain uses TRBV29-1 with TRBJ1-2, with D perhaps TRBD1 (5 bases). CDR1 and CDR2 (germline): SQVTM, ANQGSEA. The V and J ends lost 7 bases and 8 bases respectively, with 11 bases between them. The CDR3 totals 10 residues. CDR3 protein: CSAGLEGYTF. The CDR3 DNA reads TGCAGCGCAGGGTTGGAGGGCTACACCTTC.

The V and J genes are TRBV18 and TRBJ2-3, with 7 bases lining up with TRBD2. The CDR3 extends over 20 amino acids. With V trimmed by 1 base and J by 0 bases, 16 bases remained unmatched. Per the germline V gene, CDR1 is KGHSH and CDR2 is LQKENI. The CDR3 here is CASSPRQGRVAGESTDTQYF. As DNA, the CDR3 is TGTGCCAGCTCACCACGCCAGGGCCGGGTGGCGGGAGAGAGCACAGATACGCAGTATTTT.

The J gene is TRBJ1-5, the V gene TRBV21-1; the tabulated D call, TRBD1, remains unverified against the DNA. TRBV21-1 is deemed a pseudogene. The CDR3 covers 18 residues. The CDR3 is CASSKKRDRDTKDQPQHF. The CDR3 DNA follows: TGTGCCAGCAGCAAAAAGAGAGACCGGGACACGAAAGATCAGCCCCAGCATTTT.

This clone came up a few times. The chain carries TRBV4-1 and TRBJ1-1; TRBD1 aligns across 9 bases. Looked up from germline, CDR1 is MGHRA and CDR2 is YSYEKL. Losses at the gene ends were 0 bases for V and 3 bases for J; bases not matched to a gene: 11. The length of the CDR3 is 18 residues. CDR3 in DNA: TGCGCCAGCAGCCAAGATTGGGGGACAGGGTTCATGGACACTGAAGCTTTCTTT. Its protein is CASSQDWGTGFMDTEAFF.

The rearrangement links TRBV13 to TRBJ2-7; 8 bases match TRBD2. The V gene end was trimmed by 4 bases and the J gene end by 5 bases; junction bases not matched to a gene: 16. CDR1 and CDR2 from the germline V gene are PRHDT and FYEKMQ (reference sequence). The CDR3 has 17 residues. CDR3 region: CASSSRPPSGSSDEQYF. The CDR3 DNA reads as TGTGCCAGCAGCTCACGTCCCCCAAGCGGGAGTTCCGACGAGCAGTACTTC.

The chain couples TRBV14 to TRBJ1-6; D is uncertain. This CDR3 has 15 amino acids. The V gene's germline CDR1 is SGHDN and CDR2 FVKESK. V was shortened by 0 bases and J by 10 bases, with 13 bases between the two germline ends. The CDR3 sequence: CASSQDAGWESPLHF. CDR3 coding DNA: TGTGCCAGCAGCCAAGATGCGGGTTGGGAATCACCCCTCCACTTT. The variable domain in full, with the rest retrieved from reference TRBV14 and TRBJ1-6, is EAGVTQFPSHSVIEKGQTVTLRCDPISGHDNLYWYRRVMGKEIKFLLHFVKESKQDESGMPNNRFLAERTGGTYSTLKVQPAELEDSGVYFCASSQDAGWESPLHFGNGTRLTVT.

The CDR3 DNA reads as TGTGCCAGCACCCGGGGGGGGACAATCACAGATACGCAGTATTTT. Its translation: CASTRGGTITDTQYF. The V call is TRBV28, the J call TRBJ2-3; 8 bases align to TRBD2. V was clipped by 7 bases and J by 2 bases; unmatched bases: 8. The germline CDR1 and CDR2 sequences are MDHEN and SYDVKM. The CDR3 loop spans 15 amino acids. Based on the CDR3 plus reference TRBV28 and TRBJ2-3, the full variable domain is DVKVTQSSRYLVKRTGEKVFLECVQDMDHENMFWYRQDPGLGLRLIYFSYDVKMKEKGDIPEGYSVSREKKERFSLILESASTNQTSMYLCASTRGGTITDTQYFGPGTRLTVL.

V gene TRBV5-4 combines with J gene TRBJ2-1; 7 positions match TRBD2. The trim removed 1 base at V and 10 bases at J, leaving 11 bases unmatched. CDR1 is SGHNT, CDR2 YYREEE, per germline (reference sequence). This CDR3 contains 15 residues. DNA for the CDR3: TGTGCCAGCAGCTTGCCAGCGGCCACCGGGGGGGAGCAGTTCTTC. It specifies CASSLPAATGGEQFF.

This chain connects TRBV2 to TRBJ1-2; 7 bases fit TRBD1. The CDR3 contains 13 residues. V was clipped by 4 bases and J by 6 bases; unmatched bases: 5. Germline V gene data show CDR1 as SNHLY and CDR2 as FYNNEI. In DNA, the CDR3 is TGTGCCAGCAGTGGAGACAGGGAAGATGGCTACACCTTC. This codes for CASSGDREDGYTF. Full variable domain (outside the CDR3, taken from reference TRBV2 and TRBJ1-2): EPEVTQTPSHQVTQMGQEVILRCVPISNHLYFYWYRQILGQKVEFLVSFYNNEISEKSEIFDDQFSVERPDGSNFTLKIRSTKLEDSAMYFCASSGDREDGYTFGSGTRLTVV.

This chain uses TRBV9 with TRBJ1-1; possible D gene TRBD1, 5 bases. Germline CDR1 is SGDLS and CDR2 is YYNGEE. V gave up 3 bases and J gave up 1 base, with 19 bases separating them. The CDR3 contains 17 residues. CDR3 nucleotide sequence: TGTGCCAGCAGCGGAGTTTTCAGGGTGGGGTGGAACACTGAAGCTTTCTTT. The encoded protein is CASSGVFRVGWNTEAFF.

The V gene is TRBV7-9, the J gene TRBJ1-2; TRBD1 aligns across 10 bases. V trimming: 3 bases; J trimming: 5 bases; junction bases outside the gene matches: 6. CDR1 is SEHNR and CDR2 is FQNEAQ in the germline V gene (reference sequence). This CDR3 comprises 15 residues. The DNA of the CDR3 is TGTGCCAGCAGCTTCTCGACAGGGGGCGCATATGGCTACACCTTC. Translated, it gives CASSFSTGGAYGYTF.

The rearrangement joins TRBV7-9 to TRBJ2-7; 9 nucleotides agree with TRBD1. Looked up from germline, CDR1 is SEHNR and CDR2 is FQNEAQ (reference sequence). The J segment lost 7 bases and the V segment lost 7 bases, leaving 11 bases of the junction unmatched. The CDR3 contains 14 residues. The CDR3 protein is CASISSGTGREQYF. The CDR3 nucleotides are TGTGCCAGCATCTCTTCCGGGACAGGGCGAGAGCAGTACTTC.

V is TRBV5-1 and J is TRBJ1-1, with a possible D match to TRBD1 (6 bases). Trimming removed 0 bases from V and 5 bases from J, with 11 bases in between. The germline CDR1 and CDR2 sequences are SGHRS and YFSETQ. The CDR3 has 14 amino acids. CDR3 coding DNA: TGCGCCAGCAGCTTGGTAGGGCAGGGGACTGAAGCTTTCTTT. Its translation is CASSLVGQGTEAFF.

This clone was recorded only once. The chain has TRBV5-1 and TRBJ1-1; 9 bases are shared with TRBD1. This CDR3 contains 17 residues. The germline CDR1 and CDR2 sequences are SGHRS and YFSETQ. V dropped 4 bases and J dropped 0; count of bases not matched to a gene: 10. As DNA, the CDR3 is TGCGCCAGCAGCCCGGACAGGGGTAACCTCATGAACACTGAAGCTTTCTTT. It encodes CASSPDRGNLMNTEAFF.